The clone carrying this T cell receptor (beta chain) appeared a few times. The antigen is not known. PCR used 60 Vbeta primers and 13 Jbeta primers. Sequenced by immunoSEQ multiplex PCR; TCRdb stores in-frame clones only, minus some. Here the sample spans about 180,000 clones, 80% to 90% being singletons. These data belong to a study of cytomegalovirus exposure and HLA in healthy donors. Study-wide results and caveats: Sequencing probably produced one cluster of sequence variants that were highly shared.

The CDR3 is 17 residues long. Losses at the gene ends were 1 base for V and 6 bases for J; bases not matched to a gene: 14. Germline loops: CDR1 SGHAT, CDR2 FQNNGV. The chain couples TRBV11-2 to TRBJ2-7; 8 nucleotides match TRBD2. The source is a girl aged 2 to 10 in good health and CMV-seropositive. The sample consisted of PBMCs. CDR3 DNA sequence: TGTGCCAGCAGCTTAGTGAATTGGGGACTAGATGGAAGCGAGCAGTACTTC. Protein product: CASSLVNWGLDGSEQYF.